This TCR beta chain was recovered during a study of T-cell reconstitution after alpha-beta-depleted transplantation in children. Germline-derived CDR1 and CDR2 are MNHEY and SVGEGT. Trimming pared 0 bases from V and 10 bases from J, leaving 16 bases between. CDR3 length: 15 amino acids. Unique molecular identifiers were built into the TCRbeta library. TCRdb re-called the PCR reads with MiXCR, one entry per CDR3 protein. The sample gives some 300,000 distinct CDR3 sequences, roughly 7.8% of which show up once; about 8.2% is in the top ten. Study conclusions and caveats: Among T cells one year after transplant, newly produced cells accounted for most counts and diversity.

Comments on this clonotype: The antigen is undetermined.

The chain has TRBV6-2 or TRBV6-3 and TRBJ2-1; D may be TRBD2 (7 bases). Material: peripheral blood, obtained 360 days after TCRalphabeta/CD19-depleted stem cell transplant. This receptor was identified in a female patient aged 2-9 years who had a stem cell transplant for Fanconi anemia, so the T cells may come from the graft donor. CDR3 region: CASSYSGGPPSEQFF. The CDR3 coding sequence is TGTGCCAGCAGTTACTCCGGGGGGCCCCCGAGCGAGCAGTTCTTC.